The rows below give T cell receptor beta chains drawn from one sample of a study of T cell repertoires in cytomegalovirus infection. What these receptors recognize is not known. Using its own MiXCR run on the reads, TCRdb lists one record per CDR3 protein. The table shows approximately 500,000 distinct CDR3 sequences, with about 33% occurring only once. The sequencing used cultured PBMCs, collected from culture after CMV antigen stimulation. These receptors were obtained from a human donor in good health (CMV status not recorded). Some clones in this sample may be carry-over from other donors' samples. CDR3s include the opening cysteine and the closing phenylalanine or tryptophan.

TRBJ1-1,15,TRBV7-9,CASSPNGSPNTEAFF
TRBJ2-3,12,TRBV11-3,CASSLDKGTQYF
TRBJ2-7,16,TRBV7-8,CASSLYPPGTPYEQYF
TRBJ1-2,17,TRBV25-1,CASSESQGRTRNYGYTF
TRBJ1-4,16,TRBV27,CARHLPEWDRSQKLFF
TRBJ2-1,15,TRBV20-1,CSARGSGGAYNEQFF
TRBJ2-4,14,TRBV6-2/TRBV6-3,CASSLQGAGNIQYF
TRBJ1-3,19,TRBV7-2,CASSDEVGGGMTSGNTIYF
TRBJ2-1,17,TRBV14,CASSQDRLAGGRGEQFF
TRBJ2-3,15,TRBV7-2,CTSSGGGVGMDTQYF
TRBJ2-2,15,TRBV5-1,CASSLGLAKTGELFF
TRBJ2-3,17,TRBV27,CASSLRLAGPTTDTQYF
TRBJ2-5,18,TRBV5-1,CASSLGASGSNSQETQYF
TRBJ2-1,13,TRBV27,CASSLRHHNEQFF
TRBJ2-7,14,TRBV7-6,CASSYTDQSREQYF
TRBJ1-5,13,TRBV29-1,CSVLQGGNQPQHF
TRBJ1-2,13,TRBV12-3/TRBV12-4,CASSLSKDYGYTF
TRBJ1-2,12,TRBV7-2,CASSLIVYGYTF
TRBJ2-3,17,TRBV6-2/TRBV6-3,CASSTQTNPLGADTQYF
TRBJ2-1,14,TRBV20-1,CSASKQRGYNEQFF
TRBJ2-1,18,TRBV10-3,CAISESVGLAGEYNEQFF
TRBJ2-3,13,TRBV27,CASTTLPGDTQYF
TRBJ1-1,12,TRBV29-1,CSVDNGNTEAFF
TRBJ1-4,16,TRBV4-1,CASSQEKWGPGEKLFF
TRBJ1-5,15,TRBV6-5,CASSAGPNSNQPQHF